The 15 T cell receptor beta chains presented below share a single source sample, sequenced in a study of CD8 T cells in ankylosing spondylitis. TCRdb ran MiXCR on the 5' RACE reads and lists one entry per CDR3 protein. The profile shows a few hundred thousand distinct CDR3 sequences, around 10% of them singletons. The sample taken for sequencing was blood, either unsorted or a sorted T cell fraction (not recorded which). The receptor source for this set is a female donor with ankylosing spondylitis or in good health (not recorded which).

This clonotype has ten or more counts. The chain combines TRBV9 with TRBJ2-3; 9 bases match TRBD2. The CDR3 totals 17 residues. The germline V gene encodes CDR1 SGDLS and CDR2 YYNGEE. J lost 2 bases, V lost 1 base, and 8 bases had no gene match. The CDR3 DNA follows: TGTGCCAGCAGCGTAAACCCGGGACTAGCACCCACAGATACGCAGTATTTT. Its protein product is CASSVNPGLAPTDTQYF. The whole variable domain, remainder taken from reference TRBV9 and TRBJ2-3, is DSGVTQTPKHLITATGQRVTLRCSPRSGDLSVYWYQQSLDQGLQFLIQYYNGEERAKGNILERFSAQQFPDLHSELNLSSLELGDSALYFCASSVNPGLAPTDTQYFGPGTRLTVL.

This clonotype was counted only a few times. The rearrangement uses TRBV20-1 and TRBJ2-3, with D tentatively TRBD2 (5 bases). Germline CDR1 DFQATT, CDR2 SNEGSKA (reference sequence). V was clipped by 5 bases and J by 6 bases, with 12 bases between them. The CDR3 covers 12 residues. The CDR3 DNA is TGCAGTGCTCTCGGGGTGACGGATACGCAGTATTTT. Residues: CSALGVTDTQYF.

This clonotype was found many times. Written as DNA, the CDR3 is TGTGCCAGCAGTGAAGCGTCGGCAGGGTCGTCTGGCTACACCTTC. Amino acids: CASSEASAGSSGYTF. The rearrangement uses TRBV6-1 and TRBJ1-2; D may be TRBD1 (5 bases). This CDR3 spans 15 amino acids. The ends were cut back, 0 bases at V and 7 bases at J, with 15 bases in the middle. Looked up from germline, CDR1 is MNHNS and CDR2 is SASEGT.

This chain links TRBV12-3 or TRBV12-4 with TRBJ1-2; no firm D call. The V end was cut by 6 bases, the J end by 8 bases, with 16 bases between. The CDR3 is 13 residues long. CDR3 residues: CASSAGPSRGYTF. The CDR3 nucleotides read TGTGCCAGCAGCGCTGGGCCCTCTCGAGGCTACACCTTC.

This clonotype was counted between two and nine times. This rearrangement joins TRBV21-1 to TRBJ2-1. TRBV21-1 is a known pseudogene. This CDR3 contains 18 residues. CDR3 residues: CASSQRGPITPRPTMSFF. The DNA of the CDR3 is TGTGCCAGCAGCCAGCGCGGACCCATCACTCCGCGTCCTACAATGAGTTTCTTC.

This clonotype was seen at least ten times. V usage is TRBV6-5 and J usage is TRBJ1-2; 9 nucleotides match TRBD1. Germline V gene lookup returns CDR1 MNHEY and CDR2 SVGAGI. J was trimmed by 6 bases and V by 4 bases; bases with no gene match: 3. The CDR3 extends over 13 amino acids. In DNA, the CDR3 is TGTGCCAGCAGTTCCGGGACAGGGAATGGCTACACCTTC. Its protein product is CASSSGTGNGYTF.

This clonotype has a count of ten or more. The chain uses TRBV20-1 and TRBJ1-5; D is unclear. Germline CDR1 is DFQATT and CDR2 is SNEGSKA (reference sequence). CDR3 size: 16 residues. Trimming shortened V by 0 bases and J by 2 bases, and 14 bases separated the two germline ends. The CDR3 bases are TGCAGTGCTAGAGATTTTTCAGGTTTTGGCAATCAGCCCCAGCATTTT. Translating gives CSARDFSGFGNQPQHF.

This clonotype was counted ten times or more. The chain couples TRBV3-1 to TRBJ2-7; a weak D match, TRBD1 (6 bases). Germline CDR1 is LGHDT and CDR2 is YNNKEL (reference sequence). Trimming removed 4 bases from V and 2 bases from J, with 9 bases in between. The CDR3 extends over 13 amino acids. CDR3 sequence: CASSRDTAYEQYF. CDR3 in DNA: TGTGCCAGCAGCCGGGACACGGCCTACGAGCAGTACTTC.

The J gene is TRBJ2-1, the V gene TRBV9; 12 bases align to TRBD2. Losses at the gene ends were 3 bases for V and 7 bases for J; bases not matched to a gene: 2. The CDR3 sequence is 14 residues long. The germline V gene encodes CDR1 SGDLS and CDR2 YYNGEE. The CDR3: CASSALAGGNEQFF. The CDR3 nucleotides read TGTGCCAGCAGCGCCCTAGCGGGAGGGAATGAGCAGTTCTTC.

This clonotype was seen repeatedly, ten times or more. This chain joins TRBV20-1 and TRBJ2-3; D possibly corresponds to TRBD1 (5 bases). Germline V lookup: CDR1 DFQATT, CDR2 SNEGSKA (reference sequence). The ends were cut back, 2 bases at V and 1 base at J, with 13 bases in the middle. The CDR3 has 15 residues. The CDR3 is CSARSRVGRTDTQYF. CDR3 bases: TGCAGTGCTAGAAGCAGGGTCGGTCGCACAGATACGCAGTATTTT.

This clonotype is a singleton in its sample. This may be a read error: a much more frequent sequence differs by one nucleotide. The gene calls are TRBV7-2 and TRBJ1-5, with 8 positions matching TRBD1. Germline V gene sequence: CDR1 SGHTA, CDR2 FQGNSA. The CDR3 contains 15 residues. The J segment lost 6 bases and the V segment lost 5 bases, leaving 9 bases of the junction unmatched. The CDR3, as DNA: TGTGCCAGCAGCCGACGACAGGGGAACGTTCAGCCCCAGCATTTT. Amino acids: CASSRRQGNVQPQHF.

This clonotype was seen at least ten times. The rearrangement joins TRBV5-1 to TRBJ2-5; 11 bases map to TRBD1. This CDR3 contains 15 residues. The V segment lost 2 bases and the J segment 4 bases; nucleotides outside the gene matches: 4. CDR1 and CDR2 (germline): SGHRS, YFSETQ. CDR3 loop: CASSFGQGASETQYF. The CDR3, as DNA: TGCGCCAGCAGCTTCGGACAGGGGGCGTCAGAGACCCAGTACTTC.

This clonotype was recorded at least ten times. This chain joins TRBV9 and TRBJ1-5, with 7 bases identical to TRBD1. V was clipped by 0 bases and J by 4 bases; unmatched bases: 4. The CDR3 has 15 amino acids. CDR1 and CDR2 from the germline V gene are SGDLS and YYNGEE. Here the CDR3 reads CASSVGGQLNQPQHF. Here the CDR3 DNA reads TGTGCCAGCAGCGTAGGGGGACAGCTAAATCAGCCCCAGCATTTT.

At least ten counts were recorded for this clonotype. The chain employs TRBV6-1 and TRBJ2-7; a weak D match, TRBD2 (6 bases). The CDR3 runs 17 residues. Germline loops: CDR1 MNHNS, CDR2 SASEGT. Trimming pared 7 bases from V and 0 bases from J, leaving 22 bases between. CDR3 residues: CASTFSGEMGGSYEQYF. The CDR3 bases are TGTGCCAGCACCTTCTCGGGAGAAATGGGGGGCTCCTACGAGCAGTACTTC.

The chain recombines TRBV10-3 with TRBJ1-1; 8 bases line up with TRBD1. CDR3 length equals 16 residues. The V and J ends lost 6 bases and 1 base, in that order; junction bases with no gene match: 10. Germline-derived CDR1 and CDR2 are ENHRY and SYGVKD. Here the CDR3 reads CAISVGQGTENTEAFF. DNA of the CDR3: TGTGCCATCAGCGTTGGACAGGGAACTGAGAACACTGAAGCTTTCTTT.